This entry lists 27 T cell receptor beta chains sequenced from one sample in a study of blood T cell repertoires in COVID-19. Only in-frame clones appear in the TCRdb table, and some are missing; sequencing was by immunoSEQ multiplex PCR. Here the sample spans 340,000 or so clones, approximately 82% being singletons. Material: peripheral blood. The receptors were sampled from a man under 40 with active or convalescent COVID-19.

The chain recombines TRBV9 with TRBJ1-2, with a tentative D call TRBD1 (5 bases). Germline CDR1 is SGDLS and CDR2 is YYNGEE. The V end was cut by 4 bases, the J end by 8 bases, with 18 bases between. The CDR3 has 14 amino acids. The DNA of the CDR3 is TGTGCCAGCAGCCCAGGGAGGGAGGCACGCGGCTACACCTTC. It yields the protein CASSPGREARGYTF.

V usage is TRBV28 and J usage is TRBJ2-7; D possibly corresponds to TRBD1 (6 bases). Deletions cut 9 bases from V and 6 bases from J, with 18 bases between. The CDR3 length is 13 residues. CDR1 is MDHEN and CDR2 is SYDVKM in the germline V gene. CDR3 in amino acids: CASEQGEGAEQYF. CDR3 DNA sequence: TGTGCCAGTGAACAGGGAGAAGGGGCCGAGCAGTACTTC.

This chain uses TRBV7-9 with TRBJ1-1, with TRBD1 matching 9 bases. Losses at the gene ends were 11 bases for V and 5 bases for J; bases not matched to a gene: 6. The CDR3 is 12 amino acids. Per germline, CDR1 SEHNR and CDR2 FQNEAQ (reference sequence). DNA of the CDR3: TGTGCCCTCAGGGACAGGGATACTGAAGCTTTCTTT. Translation gives CALRDRDTEAFF.

The CDR3 spells CASRATSGGAPEQFF. Written as DNA, the CDR3 is TGTGCCAGCAGGGCGACTAGCGGGGGGGCCCCTGAGCAGTTCTTC. This chain joins TRBV2 and TRBJ2-1; the match to TRBD2 covers 14 bases. The germline V gene has CDR1 SNHLY and CDR2 FYNNEI. CDR3 length: 15 amino acids. J lost 9 bases, V lost 6 bases, and 7 bases had no gene match.

The table lists this clone with a count of one. The chain joins TRBV2 to TRBJ1-5, with D possibly TRBD1 on 6 matching bases. With 0 bases removed from V and 2 bases from J, the gap between germline ends came to 11 bases. This CDR3 comprises 16 residues. Germline CDR1 SNHLY, CDR2 FYNNEI. The CDR3 reads CASSEAFRGGNQPQHF. The CDR3 DNA sequence: TGTGCCAGCAGTGAAGCCTTCAGGGGCGGCAATCAGCCCCAGCATTTT.

V is TRBV7-7 and J is TRBJ2-5; 7 bases match TRBD1. The V gene's germline CDR1 is SSHAT and CDR2 FNYEAQ (reference sequence). CDR3 length equals 14 residues. V lost 5 bases to trimming and J lost 4 bases; unmatched junction nucleotides: 7. The CDR3 bases are TGTGCCAGCAGCATAACAGGGGCGGGAGAGACCCAGTACTTC. This gives the protein CASSITGAGETQYF.

The V call is TRBV29-1, the J call TRBJ1-2, with 7 nucleotides matching TRBD1. Germline V gene data show CDR1 as SQVTM and CDR2 as ANQGSEA. The CDR3 loop spans 13 amino acids. The V and J ends lost 4 bases and 3 bases, in that order; junction bases with no gene match: 5. The DNA for the CDR3 is TGCAGCGTTGCGCAGGGGGTAGACTATGGCTACACCTTC. Encoded protein: CSVAQGVDYGYTF.

Here the CDR3 reads CASSRTDTYEQYF. For the CDR3, the DNA is TGTGCCAGCAGTCGAACAGACACCTACGAGCAGTACTTC. V gene TRBV27 combines with J gene TRBJ2-7, with unresolved D. Germline CDR1 reads MNHEY; CDR2 reads SMNVEV (reference sequence). This CDR3 has 13 amino acids. The V end was cut by 5 bases, the J end by 2 bases, with 10 bases between.

This chain connects TRBV5-1 to TRBJ2-1; TRBD2 aligns across 9 bases. With V trimmed by 3 bases and J by 8 bases, 9 bases remained unmatched. Germline V gene data show CDR1 as SGHRS and CDR2 as YFSETQ. The length of the CDR3 is 15 residues. The CDR3 is CASSYSGTSNYEQFF. In nucleotides, the CDR3 is TGCGCCAGCAGCTACTCCGGGACTAGCAACTATGAGCAGTTCTTC.

The chain is built from TRBV5-1 and TRBJ1-6, with 7 bases matching TRBD1. The CDR3 has 14 residues. In germline, CDR1 is SGHRS, CDR2 YFSETQ. V was clipped by 4 bases and J by 9 bases; unmatched bases: 7. The CDR3 region has the DNA TGCGCCAGCAGCATGACAGGGAATGGTTCACCCCTCCACTTT. It codes for CASSMTGNGSPLHF.

The chain recombines TRBV18 with TRBJ2-7, with 7 nucleotides matching TRBD2. The junction had 14 bases not matched to a gene; V was cut back by 6 bases and J by 6 bases. Germline V gene lookup returns CDR1 KGHSH and CDR2 LQKENI. The CDR3 sequence is 15 residues long. CDR3 in amino acids: CASSRGGGHTAEQYF. The CDR3 DNA reads TGTGCCAGCTCGCGGGGCGGGGGTCACACGGCCGAGCAGTACTTC.

The chain links TRBV27 to TRBJ2-5; 8 bases fit TRBD2. The CDR3 is made up of 16 amino acids. Germline trimming cut 5 bases from V and 4 bases from J; bases unmatched to any gene: 12. Germline assignment: CDR1 MNHEY and CDR2 SMNVEV (reference sequence). Written as DNA, the CDR3 is TGTGCCAGCAGTCTAGCCTCGCGGGAGGTCGGAGAGACCCAGTACTTC. This sequence encodes CASSLASREVGETQYF.

The chain combines TRBV6-5 with TRBJ1-6, with 7 nucleotides matching TRBD1. From germline, CDR1 is MNHEY and CDR2 SVGAGI. After removal of 8 bases from V and 9 bases from J, the junction contained 10 bases not matched to a gene. This CDR3 has 14 residues. CDR3 coding DNA: TGTGCCAGCTGGAGGCAGGGGGGCAGTTCACCCCTCCACTTT. Translation: CASWRQGGSSPLHF.

The rearrangement links TRBV7-2 to TRBJ1-2; D ambiguous. The V end was cut by 1 base, the J end by 7 bases, with 10 bases between. Germline CDR1 reads SGHTA; CDR2 reads FQGNSA. The CDR3 consists of 13 residues. The CDR3 sequence is CASSLERPAGYTF. CDR3 in DNA: TGTGCCAGCAGCTTAGAGAGGCCCGCTGGCTACACCTTC. The variable domain in full, completed from reference TRBV7-2 and TRBJ1-2, reads GAGVSQSPSNKVTEKGKDVELRCDPISGHTALYWYRQSLGQGLEFLIYFQGNSAPDKSGLPSDRFSAERTGGSVSTLTIQRTQQEDSAVYLCASSLERPAGYTFGSGTRLTVV.

This clone has only a few counts. The chain employs TRBV27 and TRBJ1-6, with a weak D call TRBD1 (5 bases). The CDR3 runs to 14 residues. CDR1 is MNHEY, CDR2 SMNVEV, per germline (reference sequence). V was clipped by 3 bases and J by 5 bases, with 8 bases between them. The CDR3 nucleotides read TGTGCCAGCAGTTTGGGGCGAAATAATTCACCCCTCCACTTT. Amino acid sequence: CASSLGRNNSPLHF.

The rearrangement joins TRBV6-6 to TRBJ1-1; TRBD1 might be the D (5 bases). Trimming left V 0 bases short and J 8 bases short, with 10 bases between. The CDR3 has 13 amino acids. Per germline, CDR1 MNHNY and CDR2 SVGAGI (reference sequence). In nucleotides, the CDR3 is TGTGCCAGCAGTTACTCGAAGGGGTCCGAAGCTTTCTTT. Its protein is CASSYSKGSEAFF.

The V and J genes are TRBV6-1 and TRBJ2-2; tentative D call: TRBD1 (5 bases). This CDR3 comprises 15 residues. V was trimmed by 3 bases and J by 4 bases, leaving 12 bases between them. Germline lookup yields CDR1 MNHNS and CDR2 SASEGT. Written as DNA, the CDR3 is TGTGCCAGCAGTGAGTACGACAGTGTCACCGGGGAGCTGTTTTTT. Translating gives CASSEYDSVTGELFF.

This clone was recorded only once. The chain carries TRBV28 and TRBJ2-3, with 10 bases that match TRBD2. The V and J ends lost 7 bases and 0 bases, in that order; junction bases with no gene match: 4. The CDR3 spans 15 residues. CDR1 is MDHEN, CDR2 SYDVKM, per germline. The CDR3 region is CASTAAGGSTDTQYF. The CDR3 region has the DNA TGTGCCAGCACTGCAGCGGGAGGGAGCACAGATACGCAGTATTTT.

The J gene is TRBJ2-7, the V gene TRBV6-5; possible D gene TRBD2, 5 bases. The V and J ends lost 7 bases and 1 base respectively, with 14 bases between them. From germline, CDR1 is MNHEY and CDR2 SVGAGI. The CDR3 is 14 amino acids. This chain's CDR3 is CASTEGTASYEQYF. In nucleotides, the CDR3 is TGTGCCAGCACCGAGGGTACGGCTTCCTACGAGCAGTACTTC.

The V call is TRBV7-2, the J call TRBJ2-3; TRBD2 matches at 10 bases. J was trimmed by 1 base and V by 6 bases; bases with no gene match: 1. This CDR3 contains 14 residues. From germline, CDR1 is SGHTA and CDR2 FQGNSA. DNA for the CDR3: TGTGCCAGCAGGCTAGCGGGGGGCACAGATACGCAGTATTTT. It encodes CASRLAGGTDTQYF.

The genes are TRBV15 and TRBJ2-1; 9 nucleotides align to TRBD1. The CDR3 sequence is 15 residues long. CDR1 LNHNV and CDR2 YYDKDF come from the germline V gene (reference sequence). Trimming cost V 8 bases and J 5 bases; bases outside gene matches: 10. CDR3 coding DNA: TGTGCCACCCAACCGGGACAGGGTGAAAACAATGAGCAGTTCTTC. This translates into CATQPGQGENNEQFF.

V gene TRBV2 combines with J gene TRBJ1-2; 10 positions agree with TRBD1. Germline V lookup: CDR1 SNHLY, CDR2 FYNNEI. Unmatched junction bases numbered 5, after V lost 5 bases and J lost 8 bases. The CDR3 extends over 13 amino acids. CDR3 region: CASSSTGGRGYTF. Here the CDR3 DNA reads TGTGCCAGCAGTTCGACAGGGGGCCGGGGCTACACCTTC.

This rearrangement joins TRBV30 to TRBJ2-7; 7 nucleotides line up with TRBD2. Unmatched junction bases numbered 3, after V lost 4 bases and J lost 6 bases. Per germline, CDR1 GTSNPN and CDR2 SVGIG (reference sequence). CDR3 size: 11 residues. For the CDR3, the DNA is TGTGCCTGGACCTCGGGGGGCGAGCAGTACTTC. Translated, it gives CAWTSGGEQYF.

The chain joins TRBV7-2 to TRBJ1-6; D not certain. Germline CDR1 reads SGHTA; CDR2 reads FQGNSA. V dropped 2 bases and J dropped 7 bases, with 6 bases sitting between them. This CDR3 has 13 amino acids. CDR3 protein: CASSLQLNSPLHF. DNA for the CDR3: TGTGCCAGCAGCTTACAACTCAATTCACCCCTCCACTTT.

This clone was found once. This chain links TRBV5-1 with TRBJ1-4; D not certain. The germline CDR1 and CDR2 sequences are SGHRS and YFSETQ. The CDR3 has 15 amino acids. Trimming took off 5 bases at V and 0 bases at J, with 11 bases between the two ends. The CDR3 DNA is TGCGCCAGCAGGGAGGTTGCCGCAACTAATGAAAAACTGTTTTTT. Its protein is CASREVAATNEKLFF.

This chain joins TRBV28 and TRBJ2-7; possible D gene TRBD2, 5 bases. The V end lost 4 bases, the J end lost 7 bases, and 26 bases lay between the germline ends. The germline V gene encodes CDR1 MDHEN and CDR2 SYDVKM. This CDR3 is built from 17 residues. This CDR3 is CASSSNRRGFLLREQYF. The CDR3 coding sequence is TGTGCCAGCAGTTCCAACCGACGGGGATTTCTCTTACGAGAGCAGTACTTC.

The V and J genes are TRBV7-2 and TRBJ2-3; no definite D call. In germline, CDR1 is SGHTA, CDR2 FQGNSA. CDR3 length: 14 residues. V shed 4 bases and J shed 4 bases, with 12 bases lying between them. The CDR3 coding sequence is TGTGCCAGCAGCTCCCAACCAGTTCCAGATACGCAGTATTTT. This sequence encodes CASSSQPVPDTQYF.